This entry concerns a single T cell receptor (beta chain). The target antigen is unknown. This record belongs to a study of human T cells and chemical hapten exposure. Overall study results and limits: Following DPC sensitization, TCRs present above 1 in 1000 frequency showed no change.

Time point indicated: pre-sensitization, week 0. Treatment defined: therapeutic diphenylcyclopropenone sensitization with weekly scalp DPC. CDR1 and CDR2 (germline): LGHDT, YNNKEL (reference sequence). The CDR3 covers 15 residues. V gave up 0 bases and J gave up 5 bases, with 13 bases separating them. Via MiXCR, TCRdb re-called the RACE reads, giving one row per CDR3 protein. The table includes about 120,000 distinct CDR3 sequences, roughly 13% detected once. The chain joins TRBV3-1 to TRBJ1-2; D ambiguous. Source: whole blood, taken in connection with sensitization to the hapten diphenylcyclopropenone (DPC). The receptor was derived from a young woman with alopecia areata. Some clones in this sample may be carry-over from other donors' samples. In DNA form, the CDR3 reads TGTGCCAGCAGCCAAGATCGGAGATCATGGTATGGCTACACCTTC. This gives the protein CASSQDRRSWYGYTF.